This T cell receptor (beta chain) was obtained from a study of cytomegalovirus exposure and HLA in healthy donors. In regard to this clone: What it binds is unknown.

Sequenced by immunoSEQ multiplex PCR; TCRdb stores in-frame clones only, minus some. The sample includes tens of thousands of clones, about 94% of them seen just once. Donors were drawn from the approximately 120-subject validation cohort, separate from the approximately 670-subject first cohort. This CDR3 is built from 14 residues. With V trimmed by 3 bases and J by 8 bases, 6 bases remained unmatched. The germline CDR1 and CDR2 sequences are SGHTA and FQGTGA. Study conclusions and caveats: The investigators catalogued 164 TCR beta chains as cytomegalovirus-associated.

Sequenced material: PBMCs. This clonotype was sampled from a man younger than 30 in good health and CMV-seropositive. V and J are TRBV7-3 and TRBJ2-1; 8 bases map to TRBD1. The CDR3 DNA follows: TGTGCCAGCAGCTTGCAGGGGGCAAGCGATGAGCAGTTCTTC. Protein: CASSLQGASDEQFF.